One and the same sample provided the 6 T cell receptor beta chains below, sequenced in a study of blood T cell repertoires in COVID-19. Profiling relied on immunoSEQ multiplex PCR, and the TCRdb table lists in-frame clones only, not all of them. The sample holds 130,000 to 150,000 clones, around 91% seen once. The sequencing input was peripheral blood. Receptors were obtained from a young man with COVID-19, enrolled during active disease.

This clone occurred once. The CDR3 bases are TGCGCCAGCAGTGATTCCCCTGACAGGGGATCTTACCCAGGGGTTGGGGGGCCGTACGAGCAGTACTTC. It translates to CASSDSPDRGSYPGVGGPYEQYF. J is TRBJ2-7 and V is TRBV10-1; 8 nucleotides align to TRBD1. V trimming: 3 bases; J trimming: 4 bases; junction bases outside the gene matches: 32. The CDR3 covers 23 residues. Germline CDR1 and CDR2: WNHNN and SYGVQD (reference sequence).

The gene calls are TRBV21-1 and TRBJ2-3; the D call in the table, TRBD1, was not verified against the DNA. TRBV21-1 is a recognized pseudogene. The CDR3 runs to 16 residues. CDR3 sequence: CASSTPTGISTDTQYF. In DNA form, the CDR3 reads TGTGCCAGCAGCACGCCGACAGGGATTAGCACAGATACGCAGTATTTT.

The V and J genes are TRBV28 and TRBJ2-7; no clear D. Germline V gene lookup returns CDR1 MDHEN and CDR2 SYDVKM. Trimming shortened V by 3 bases and J by 3 bases, and 6 bases separated the two germline ends. The CDR3 covers 12 residues. The CDR3 reads CASSLSLYEQYF. The CDR3 DNA follows: TGTGCCAGCAGTTTGTCCCTCTACGAGCAGTACTTC.

V gene TRBV7-2 combines with J gene TRBJ2-7; TRBD2 is a possible D gene (5 bases). Trimming cost V 5 bases and J 2 bases, with 10 bases left between them. There are 13 residues in the CDR3. Per the germline V gene, CDR1 is SGHTA and CDR2 is FQGNSA. The CDR3 spells CASSPSGPYEQYF. CDR3 DNA sequence: TGTGCCAGCAGCCCAAGCGGCCCCTACGAGCAGTACTTC.

This chain uses TRBV7-9 with TRBJ1-4; TRBD1 might be the D (5 bases). The germline CDR1 and CDR2 sequences are SEHNR and FQNEAQ (reference sequence). Trimming stripped 0 bases from V and 8 bases from J, with 10 bases between. This CDR3 comprises 14 residues. The CDR3 nucleotides are TGTGCCAGCAGCTTAGCGCAGGGATCCGAAAAACTGTTTTTT. It specifies CASSLAQGSEKLFF.

The chain combines TRBV7-9 with TRBJ2-7, with D tentatively TRBD1 (6 bases). Germline values: CDR1 SEHNR, CDR2 FQNEAQ (reference sequence). This CDR3 comprises 14 residues. Trimming removed 5 bases from V and 2 bases from J, with 13 bases in between. The CDR3 bases are TGTGCCAGCAGCAACTCAGGGGACACCTACGAGCAGTACTTC. Its translation is CASSNSGDTYEQYF.